These 30 T cell receptor beta chains came from one sample sequenced in a study of human T cells and chemical hapten exposure. The time point is: pre-sensitization, week 0. Treatment in this sample: therapeutic diphenylcyclopropenone sensitization with weekly scalp DPC. TCRdb re-derived calls from the RACE reads in MiXCR, one entry per CDR3 protein. Of roughly 250,000 distinct CDR3 sequences in the sample, approximately 8.4% were seen once. The starting material was whole blood, obtained in connection with sensitization to the hapten diphenylcyclopropenone (DPC). These receptors all come from a woman in her thirties or forties with alopecia areata. Some clones in this sample may be carry-over from other donors' samples.

This clonotype has a count of ten or more. The chain recombines TRBV10-3 with TRBJ2-3, with TRBD2 as a possible D gene (5 bases). CDR1 ENHRY and CDR2 SYGVKD come from the germline V gene. The V end lost 1 base, the J end lost 6 bases, and 8 bases lay between the germline ends. The CDR3 spans 13 residues. CDR3 nucleotides: TGTGCCATCAGTGAGTGGGAGATTGATACGCAGTATTTT. This sequence encodes CAISEWEIDTQYF.

The CDR3 protein is CASSLAPLPEGTQYF. The CDR3 DNA is TGCGCCAGCAGCTTGGCCCCTCTACCGGAGGGTACGCAGTATTTT. The chain carries TRBV5-1 and TRBJ2-3; D is possibly TRBD2 (6 bases). Between the trimmed V and J ends, which lost 0 bases and 8 bases, there was a span of 16 bases. The germline V gene encodes CDR1 SGHRS and CDR2 YFSETQ. The CDR3 contains 15 residues.

This clonotype has more than one count but fewer than ten. This chain connects TRBV6-1 to TRBJ2-1; tentatively, D is TRBD1 or TRBD2 (6 bases each). The CDR3 is made up of 13 amino acids. Trimming left V 6 bases short and J 9 bases short, with 15 bases between. CDR1 and CDR2 from the germline V gene are MNHNS and SASEGT. The CDR3 DNA follows: TGTGCCAGCAGCGGAACCAGGGGAGGTGAGCAGTTCTTC. This codes for CASSGTRGGEQFF.

J is TRBJ2-2 and V is TRBV5-6; D is possibly TRBD1 (5 bases). V was clipped by 0 bases and J by 7 bases, with 7 bases between them. The germline V gene has CDR1 SGHDT and CDR2 YYEEEE. The CDR3 has 13 residues. The CDR3 loop reads CASSLATDGELFF. As DNA, the CDR3 is TGTGCCAGCAGCTTGGCGACAGACGGGGAGCTGTTTTTT.

The chain couples TRBV6-2 or TRBV6-3 to TRBJ2-1; the match to TRBD2 covers 9 bases. The CDR3 covers 16 residues. Trimming at V came to 6 bases and at J to 1 base, leaving 7 bases not matched to a gene. The V gene's germline CDR1 is MNHEY and CDR2 SVGEGT. CDR3 residues: CASRRGTSPSYNEQFF. For the CDR3, the DNA is TGTGCCAGCAGACGCGGGACTAGCCCTTCCTACAATGAGCAGTTCTTC.

This clonotype was picked up one time. The DNA for the CDR3 is TGTGCCAGCAGCCAACTGGGCAGCGACACTGAAGCTTTCTTT. Its protein is CASSQLGSDTEAFF. The chain carries TRBV3-1 and TRBJ1-1; D not resolved. The germline V gene encodes CDR1 LGHDT and CDR2 YNNKEL (reference sequence). Trimming cost V 2 bases and J 3 bases, with 10 bases left between them. CDR3 length equals 14 residues.

The genes are TRBV25-1 and TRBJ2-5; TRBD2 matches at 7 bases. The CDR3 sequence is 14 residues long. After removal of 0 bases from V and 2 bases from J, the junction contained 0 bases not matched to a gene. Germline CDR1 and CDR2: MGHDK and SYGVNS. The CDR3 sequence: CASSEYGGQETQYF. Written as DNA, the CDR3 is TGTGCCAGCAGTGAATACGGGGGGCAAGAGACCCAGTACTTC.

This clonotype appeared many times. This chain connects TRBV4-2 to TRBJ2-2; D ambiguous. This CDR3 comprises 14 residues. Germline CDR1 and CDR2: LGHNA and YNFKEQ. Trimming stripped 1 base from V and 5 bases from J, with 8 bases between. CDR3 residues: CASSQGAETGELFF. CDR3 DNA sequence: TGTGCCAGCAGCCAAGGTGCGGAGACCGGGGAGCTGTTTTTT.

This clonotype was observed a few times. The chain uses TRBV9 and TRBJ2-1; D perhaps matches TRBD2 (5 bases). Germline-derived CDR1 and CDR2 are SGDLS and YYNGEE. The CDR3 is 15 residues long. Trimming took 1 base from V and 4 from J, leaving 12 bases between them. Written as DNA, the CDR3 is TGTGCCAGCAGCGTAAATGAGCGAGGGTACAATGAGCAGTTCTTC. Its protein is CASSVNERGYNEQFF. The full variable domain, its missing parts supplied by reference TRBV9 and TRBJ2-1, is DSGVTQTPKHLITATGQRVTLRCSPRSGDLSVYWYQQSLDQGLQFLIQYYNGEERAKGNILERFSAQQFPDLHSELNLSSLELGDSALYFCASSVNERGYNEQFFGPGTRLTVL.

This clonotype was found many times. The genes are TRBV29-1 and TRBJ2-1, with TRBD2 matching over 11 bases. After removal of 4 bases from V and 7 bases from J, the junction contained 6 bases not matched to a gene. The V gene's germline CDR1 is SQVTM and CDR2 ANQGSEA. The CDR3 has 14 residues. CDR3 sequence: CSVASSGRRNEQFF. In DNA, the CDR3 is TGCAGCGTTGCGTCTAGCGGGAGGAGGAATGAGCAGTTCTTC.

The rearrangement links TRBV3-1 to TRBJ2-7; D gene ambiguous. Trimming removed 0 bases at V and 3 bases at J, with 3 bases between. The CDR3 spans 12 residues. Germline CDR1 and CDR2: LGHDT and YNNKEL (reference sequence). CDR3 sequence (DNA): TGTGCCAGCAGCCAAGATATCTACGAGCAGTACTTC. Its translation: CASSQDIYEQYF.

This clonotype was seen only a few times. V is TRBV20-1 and J is TRBJ2-7, with D perhaps matching TRBD2 (7 bases). Germline assignment: CDR1 DFQATT and CDR2 SNEGSKA (reference sequence). This CDR3 is 13 amino acids long. Trimming took off 6 bases at V and 6 bases at J, with 18 bases between the two ends. The CDR3 bases are TGCAGTGCCCCACGAGGGGGGAGGGGCGAGCAGTACTTC. Amino acids: CSAPRGGRGEQYF.

In its sample, this clonotype was seen a few times. The gene calls are TRBV20-1 and TRBJ2-7, with 9 bases aligning to TRBD2. Germline trimming cut 2 bases from V and 2 bases from J; bases unmatched to any gene: 7. The CDR3 runs 15 residues. The germline V gene encodes CDR1 DFQATT and CDR2 SNEGSKA (reference sequence). CDR3 DNA sequence: TGCAGTGCTAGACGCTTAGCGGGAGAGACCTACGAGCAGTACTTC. Translated, it gives CSARRLAGETYEQYF.

This clonotype occurred a few times. The rearrangement uses TRBV5-5 and TRBJ2-1; the D is unclear. The CDR3 runs to 13 residues. V was shortened by 1 base and J by 12 bases, with 14 bases between the two germline ends. Germline V gene sequence: CDR1 SGHKS, CDR2 YYEKEE (reference sequence). CDR3 nucleotide sequence: TGTGCCAGCAGCTTGACCCTTTCGCTATGGCAGTTCTTC. This encodes CASSLTLSLWQFF.

This clonotype has more than one count but fewer than ten. CDR3 residues: CASSLPLHSVADNEQFF. The CDR3 DNA reads TGTGCCAGCAGCTTACCCCTACACTCCGTGGCCGACAATGAGCAGTTCTTC. The V gene is TRBV7-9, the J gene TRBJ2-1; the D is unclear. The V end was cut by 2 bases, the J end by 5 bases, with 19 bases between. CDR1 is SEHNR and CDR2 is FQNEAQ in the germline V gene (reference sequence). CDR3 length: 17 amino acids.

This clonotype appeared a few times. This chain uses TRBV5-1 with TRBJ2-4; perhaps TRBD2 as D (5 bases). The V gene's germline CDR1 is SGHRS and CDR2 YFSETQ. The CDR3 loop spans 15 amino acids. Trimming removed 4 bases from V and 8 bases from J, with 19 bases in between. Here the CDR3 DNA reads TGCGCCAGCAGCCCCCGGCGGAGCGGAGGCGACATTCAGTACTTC. Translating gives CASSPRRSGGDIQYF.

The table lists this clonotype with a few counts. This chain joins TRBV7-9 and TRBJ2-3; D may match TRBD1 or TRBD2 (5 bases each). The length of the CDR3 is 15 residues. Germline CDR1 is SEHNR and CDR2 is FQNEAQ (reference sequence). With 0 bases removed from V and 1 base from J, the gap between germline ends came to 8 bases. The CDR3 region is CASSLAGTGTDTQYF. The CDR3 DNA is TGTGCCAGCAGCTTAGCGGGGACCGGCACAGATACGCAGTATTTT.

The genes are TRBV5-1 and TRBJ2-1; D is uncertain. The CDR3 consists of 11 residues. Germline CDR1 is SGHRS and CDR2 is YFSETQ. The V gene lost 4 bases and the J gene lost 9 bases, with 8 bases spanning the gap. CDR3 nucleotide sequence: TGCGCCAGCAGCATTTGCGGTGAGCAGTTCTTC. Protein: CASSICGEQFF.

In its sample, this clonotype was seen a few times. The CDR3 nucleotides read TGCAGCGTTGATCCACAGGGACAAGCCAATGAGCAGTTCTTC. This codes for CSVDPQGQANEQFF. The chain employs TRBV29-1 and TRBJ2-1, with D perhaps matching TRBD1 (6 bases). The CDR3 sequence is 14 residues long. The germline gives CDR1 SQVTM, CDR2 ANQGSEA. V shed 3 bases and J shed 6 bases, with 15 bases lying between them.

This clonotype was picked up a small number of times. The chain links TRBV7-2 to TRBJ1-5, with 11 bases matching TRBD1. CDR1 and CDR2 (germline): SGHTA, FQGNSA. This CDR3 spans 14 amino acids. The trim removed 4 bases at V and 7 bases at J, leaving 3 bases unmatched. In nucleotides, the CDR3 is TGTGCCAGCAGCTGGGGACAGGGGGGCCAGCCCCAGCATTTT. Translating it yields CASSWGQGGQPQHF.

Remarks on this clonotype: One end of the junction fails to match germline, which may point to a read error. The chain combines TRBV6-5 with TRBJ1-2; a weak D match, TRBD1 (5 bases). The CDR3 contains 13 residues. CDR1 and CDR2 (germline): MNHEY, SVGAGI. This CDR3 reads CASSYRDGYGHTF. The CDR3 nucleotides read TGTGCCAGCAGTTACAGGGACGGCTATGGCCACACCTTC.

This clonotype was observed at least ten times. The genes are TRBV6-5 and TRBJ1-1; 10 bases fit TRBD1. V was pared by 2 bases and J by 5 bases, with 2 bases of the junction left unmatched. Germline V gives CDR1 MNHEY, CDR2 SVGAGI. The CDR3 is made up of 14 amino acids. The CDR3 region is CASSYRDRGTEAFF. CDR3 DNA sequence: TGTGCCAGCAGTTACCGGGACAGGGGTACTGAAGCTTTCTTT.

This clonotype was counted many times. The rearrangement links TRBV20-1 to TRBJ1-1; D not certain. This CDR3 region has 13 residues. The V gene lost 1 base and the J gene lost 3 bases, with 9 bases spanning the gap. Germline V CDR1 and CDR2: DFQATT, SNEGSKA (reference sequence). CDR3: CSARVEVDTEAFF. DNA of the CDR3: TGCAGTGCTAGAGTTGAAGTAGACACTGAAGCTTTCTTT.

This clonotype was picked up many times. The CDR3 here is CASSYTDYNEQFF. The CDR3, as DNA: TGTGCCAGCAGTTACACCGACTACAATGAGCAGTTCTTC. This chain connects TRBV6-2 or TRBV6-3 to TRBJ2-1; D unresolved. Germline CDR1 MNHEY, CDR2 SVGEGT. The CDR3 sequence is 13 residues long. The germline V and J ends were trimmed by 2 bases and 3 bases, with 5 bases remaining between them.

The sample holds a few counts of this clonotype. The V and J genes are TRBV2 and TRBJ2-5; D gene ambiguous. The germline gives CDR1 SNHLY, CDR2 FYNNEI. Trimming removed 5 bases from V and 7 bases from J, with 17 bases in between. The CDR3 contains 14 residues. In nucleotides, the CDR3 is TGTGCCAGCAGTTCCAAGGACCGTGGCGGGACCCAGTACTTC. This encodes CASSSKDRGGTQYF.

This clonotype was observed many times. The chain employs TRBV7-6 and TRBJ1-2; 9 bases are shared with TRBD1. This CDR3 is 15 amino acids long. V shed 5 bases, J shed 3 bases, and the junction held 7 bases outside the gene matches. CDR1 is SGHVS and CDR2 is FNYEAQ in the germline V gene. Written as DNA, the CDR3 is TGTGCCAGCAGCCCTGGACAGGGGCTCGACTATGGCTACACCTTC. Amino acids: CASSPGQGLDYGYTF.

This chain connects TRBV7-2 to TRBJ2-3; 9 positions match TRBD2. The CDR3 runs to 19 residues. CDR1 and CDR2 (germline): SGHTA, FQGNSA. The ends lost 2 bases at V and 0 bases at J; junction bases unmatched: 12. CDR3 protein: CASSLSDGAGGSSTDTQYF. The CDR3 DNA follows: TGTGCCAGCAGCTTAAGCGATGGAGCGGGAGGCTCTAGCACAGATACGCAGTATTTT. The full variable domain, with the rest looked up from reference TRBV7-2 and TRBJ2-3, is GAGVSQSPSNKVTEKGKDVELRCDPISGHTALYWYRQSLGQGLEFLIYFQGNSAPDKSGLPSDRFSAERTGGSVSTLTIQRTQQEDSAVYLCASSLSDGAGGSSTDTQYFGPGTRLTVL.

This clonotype turned up a few times. The CDR3, as DNA: TGTGCCACCGGGAGGGACAGTCCTTACAATGAGCAGTTCTTC. Translation: CATGRDSPYNEQFF. This chain uses TRBV24-1 with TRBJ2-1; D is perhaps TRBD1 or TRBD2 (7 bases each). Germline V lookup: CDR1 KGHDR, CDR2 SFDVKD. V was pared by 9 bases and J by 4 bases, with 15 bases between. The CDR3 runs to 14 residues.

A few counts support this clonotype. The CDR3 is CSARRGGTWDNEQFF. In DNA form, the CDR3 reads TGCAGTGCAAGAAGGGGAGGGACCTGGGACAATGAGCAGTTCTTC. The chain is built from TRBV20-1 and TRBJ2-1, with 7 bases lining up with TRBD2. V trimming: 6 bases; J trimming: 5 bases; junction bases outside the gene matches: 13. The V gene's germline CDR1 is DFQATT and CDR2 SNEGSKA (reference sequence). There are 15 residues in the CDR3.

The chain carries TRBV5-1 and TRBJ2-7, with 11 bases fitting TRBD2. The V and J ends lost 3 bases and 3 bases, in that order; junction bases with no gene match: 2. Germline V gives CDR1 SGHRS, CDR2 YFSETQ. The CDR3 is 14 residues long. The CDR3 coding sequence is TGCGCCAGCAGCTCCCTAGCGGGAGGCTACGAGCAGTACTTC. Translated: CASSSLAGGYEQYF.